These 12 T cell receptor beta chains originate from one sample sequenced in a study of blood T cells in healthy people across ages. Next came a second PCR, run for about 6 to 12 cycles, which used a sample-barcoded 5' primer along with a J-beta primer mix. Each CDR3 protein is one row after TCRdb ran MiXCR on the 5' RACE reads. The table lists hundreds of thousands of distinct CDR3 sequences, around 49% of them singletons. Sequencing was done on a sample of blood. These receptors were collected from a woman aged 55-70 years in good health.

The chain carries TRBV7-2 and TRBJ2-7, with TRBD2 matching over 14 bases. Trimming at V came to 3 bases and at J to 3 bases, leaving 7 bases not matched to a gene. This CDR3 is 17 amino acids long. Germline CDR1 and CDR2: SGHTA and FQGNSA. The CDR3 sequence is CASSFDGTSGGGYEQYF. For the CDR3, the DNA is TGTGCCAGCAGCTTTGACGGGACTAGCGGGGGAGGCTACGAGCAGTACTTC.

V and J are TRBV20-1 and TRBJ1-2; TRBD1 agrees at 10 bases. The CDR3 length is 16 residues. CDR1 is DFQATT and CDR2 is SNEGSKA in the germline V gene (reference sequence). Unmatched junction bases numbered 11, after V lost 4 bases and J lost 3 bases. CDR3 in DNA: TGCAGTGCTAAGGTCGCCTCCGGACAGGGGGACTATGGCTACACCTTC. Amino acid sequence: CSAKVASGQGDYGYTF.

This chain joins TRBV6-2 or TRBV6-3 and TRBJ2-1; TRBD2 aligns across 11 bases. The junction had 11 bases not matched to a gene; V was cut back by 8 bases and J by 14 bases. CDR1 and CDR2 (germline): MNHEY, SVGEGT. The CDR3 is 13 residues long. This CDR3 reads CASVPIAGGEEFF. The CDR3 bases are TGTGCCAGCGTTCCCATAGCGGGAGGGGAGGAGTTCTTC.

The genes are TRBV15 and TRBJ1-4, with a possible D match to TRBD1 (5 bases). CDR3 length: 15 amino acids. Germline V gene sequence: CDR1 LNHNV, CDR2 YYDKDF (reference sequence). V was trimmed by 4 bases and J by 8 bases, leaving 17 bases between them. The CDR3 DNA follows: TGTGCCACCAGCAACCGTCTGGGGGGGGACGAAAAACTGTTTTTT. Translated, it gives CATSNRLGGDEKLFF.

With regard to this clonotype: At one end, the junction sequence differs from germline, possibly due to a read error. The CDR3 bases are TGCGCCAGCAGCTTGCAGGGTCCCAGCACAGGTACGCAGTATTTT. It is translated as CASSLQGPSTGTQYF. The chain is built from TRBV5-1 and TRBJ2-3; tentatively, D is TRBD1 (5 bases). Germline V gene sequence: CDR1 SGHRS, CDR2 YFSETQ. The CDR3 has 15 residues.

In this sample, this clonotype turned up once. The gene calls are TRBV7-2 and TRBJ2-1, with D maybe TRBD2 (5 bases). Germline V gives CDR1 SGHTA, CDR2 FQGNSA. This CDR3 comprises 15 residues. The V gene lost 5 bases and the J gene lost 7 bases, with 18 bases spanning the gap. The CDR3, as DNA: TGTGCCAGCAGCAAAGCCCCCTTCAGCGGAAATGAGCAGTTCTTC. Translation gives CASSKAPFSGNEQFF. The whole variable domain, remainder taken from reference TRBV7-2 and TRBJ2-1, is GAGVSQSPSNKVTEKGKDVELRCDPISGHTALYWYRQSLGQGLEFLIYFQGNSAPDKSGLPSDRFSAERTGGSVSTLTIQRTQQEDSAVYLCASSKAPFSGNEQFFGPGTRLTVL.

This chain joins TRBV4-2 and TRBJ1-1; D remains ambiguous. Trimming took off 0 bases at V and 5 bases at J, with 10 bases between the two ends. The CDR3 contains 14 residues. Per germline, CDR1 LGHNA and CDR2 YNFKEQ. The DNA of the CDR3 is TGTGCCAGCAGCCAAGAGAGCCGCAGGACTGAAGCTTTCTTT. This codes for CASSQESRRTEAFF.

V is TRBV27 and J is TRBJ2-2, with 10 bases identical to TRBD1. V gave up 5 bases and J gave up 6 bases; unmatched junction bases: 12. CDR1 and CDR2 from the germline V gene are MNHEY and SMNVEV (reference sequence). This CDR3 spans 17 amino acids. The chain's CDR3 is CASSLTPTGGSAGELFF. The DNA of the CDR3 is TGTGCCAGCAGTCTAACCCCGACAGGGGGCTCGGCCGGGGAGCTGTTTTTT.

This chain uses TRBV5-1 with TRBJ2-5; 10 positions match TRBD2. The DNA end favors TRBJ2-7, so the J call may be wrong. This CDR3 has 15 residues. CDR1 SGHRS and CDR2 YFSETQ come from the germline V gene. The CDR3 DNA is TGCGCCAGCAGCCTGGAAGCGGGAGGGTGGCTCGAGCAGTACTTC. Protein: CASSLEAGGWLEQYF.

The chain's CDR3 is CAIERGGSWPEQFF. In DNA form, the CDR3 reads TGTGCCATAGAGAGGGGCGGGAGCTGGCCGGAGCAGTTCTTC. The chain links TRBV10-3 to TRBJ2-1, with 7 bases identical to TRBD2. The CDR3 has 14 residues. CDR1 ENHRY and CDR2 SYGVKD come from the germline V gene. The trim removed 9 bases at V and 10 bases at J, leaving 15 bases unmatched.

This rearrangement joins TRBV20-1 to TRBJ2-5; D ambiguous. The CDR3 sequence is 13 residues long. Trimming took 6 bases from V and 3 from J, leaving 14 bases between them. Germline V gene sequence: CDR1 DFQATT, CDR2 SNEGSKA (reference sequence). In DNA, the CDR3 is TGCAGTGCGCAGAAGGGTCTAAAAGAGACCCAGTACTTC. It encodes CSAQKGLKETQYF.

This sequence joins TRBV28 and TRBJ2-7; 8 bases agree with TRBD1. The DNA end is more similar to TRBJ2-5, so the J call may be wrong. The CDR3 consists of 13 residues. Per the germline V gene, CDR1 is MDHEN and CDR2 is SYDVKM. This CDR3 reads CASRQGARKTQYF. The CDR3 DNA reads as TGTGCCAGCAGGCAGGGGGCTCGGAAGACCCAGTACTTC.